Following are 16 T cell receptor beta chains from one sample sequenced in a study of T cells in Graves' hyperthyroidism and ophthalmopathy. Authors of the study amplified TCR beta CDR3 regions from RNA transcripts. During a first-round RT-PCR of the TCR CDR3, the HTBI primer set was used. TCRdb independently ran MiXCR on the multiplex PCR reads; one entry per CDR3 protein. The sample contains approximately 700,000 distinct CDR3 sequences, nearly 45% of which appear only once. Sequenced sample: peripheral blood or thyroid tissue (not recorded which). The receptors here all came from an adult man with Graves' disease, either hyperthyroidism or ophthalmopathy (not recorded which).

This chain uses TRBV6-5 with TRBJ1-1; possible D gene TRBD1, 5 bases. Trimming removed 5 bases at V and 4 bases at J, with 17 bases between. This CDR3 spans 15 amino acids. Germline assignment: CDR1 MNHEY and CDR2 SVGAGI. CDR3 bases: TGTGCCAGCAGTGCCCAGGGAGGTCGAAGCACTGAAGCTTTCTTT. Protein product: CASSAQGGRSTEAFF.

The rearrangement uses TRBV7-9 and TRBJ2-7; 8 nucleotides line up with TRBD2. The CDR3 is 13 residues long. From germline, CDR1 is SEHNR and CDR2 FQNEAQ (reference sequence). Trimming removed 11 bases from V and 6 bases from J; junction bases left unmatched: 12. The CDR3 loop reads CAWSVRGGREQYF. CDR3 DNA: TGTGCCTGGAGTGTACGGGGGGGCCGCGAGCAGTACTTC.

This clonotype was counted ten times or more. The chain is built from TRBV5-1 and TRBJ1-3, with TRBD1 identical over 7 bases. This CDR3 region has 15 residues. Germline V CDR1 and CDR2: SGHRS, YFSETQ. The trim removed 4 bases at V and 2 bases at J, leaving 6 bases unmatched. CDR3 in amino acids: CASSLDRATGNTIYF. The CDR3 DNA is TGCGCCAGCAGCCTCGACAGGGCGACTGGAAACACCATATATTTT.

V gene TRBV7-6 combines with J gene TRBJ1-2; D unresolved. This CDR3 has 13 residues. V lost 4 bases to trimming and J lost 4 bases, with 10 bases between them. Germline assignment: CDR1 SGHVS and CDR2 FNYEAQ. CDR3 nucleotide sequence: TGTGCCAGCAGCTCCCAGGTGCTCTATGGCTACACCTTC. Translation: CASSSQVLYGYTF.

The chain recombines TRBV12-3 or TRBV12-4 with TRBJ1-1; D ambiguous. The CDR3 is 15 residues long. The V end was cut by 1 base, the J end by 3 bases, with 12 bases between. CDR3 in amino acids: CASSLVRVRDTEAFF. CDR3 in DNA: TGTGCCAGCAGTTTAGTGAGAGTACGGGACACTGAAGCTTTCTTT.

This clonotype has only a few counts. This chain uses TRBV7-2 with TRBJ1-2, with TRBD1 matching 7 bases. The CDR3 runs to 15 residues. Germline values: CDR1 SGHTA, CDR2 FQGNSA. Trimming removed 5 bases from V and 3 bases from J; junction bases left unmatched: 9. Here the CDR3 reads CASSGPGRGDYGYTF. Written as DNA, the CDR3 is TGTGCCAGCAGCGGGCCAGGCAGGGGGGACTATGGCTACACCTTC.

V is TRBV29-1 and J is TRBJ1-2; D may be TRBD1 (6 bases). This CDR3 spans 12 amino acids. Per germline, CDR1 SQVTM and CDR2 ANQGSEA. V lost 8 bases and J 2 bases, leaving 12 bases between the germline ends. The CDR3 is CSLPGQNYGYTF. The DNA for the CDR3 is TGCAGCTTGCCAGGACAGAACTATGGCTACACCTTC.

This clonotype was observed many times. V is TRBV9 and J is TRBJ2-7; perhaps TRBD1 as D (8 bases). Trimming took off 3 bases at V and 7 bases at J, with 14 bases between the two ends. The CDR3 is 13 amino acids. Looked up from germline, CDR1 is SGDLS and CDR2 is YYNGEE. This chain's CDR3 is CASSALQGGEQYF. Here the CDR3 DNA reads TGTGCCAGCAGCGCGCTACAGGGGGGGGAGCAGTACTTC.

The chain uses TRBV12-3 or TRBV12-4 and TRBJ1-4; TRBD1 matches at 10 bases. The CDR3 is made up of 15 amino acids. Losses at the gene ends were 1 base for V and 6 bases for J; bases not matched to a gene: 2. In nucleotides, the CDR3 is TGTGCCAGCAGTTTAGGAGGGACAGGGGATGAAAAACTGTTTTTT. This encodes CASSLGGTGDEKLFF.

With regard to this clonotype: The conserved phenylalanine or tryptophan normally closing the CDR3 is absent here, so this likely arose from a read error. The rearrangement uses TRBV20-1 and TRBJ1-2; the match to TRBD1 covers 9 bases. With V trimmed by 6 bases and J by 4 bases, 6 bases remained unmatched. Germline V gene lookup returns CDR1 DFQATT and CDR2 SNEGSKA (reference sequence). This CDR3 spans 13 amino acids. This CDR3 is CSAPGTGFYGYTS. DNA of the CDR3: TGCAGTGCACCCGGGACAGGGTTCTATGGCTACACCTCC.

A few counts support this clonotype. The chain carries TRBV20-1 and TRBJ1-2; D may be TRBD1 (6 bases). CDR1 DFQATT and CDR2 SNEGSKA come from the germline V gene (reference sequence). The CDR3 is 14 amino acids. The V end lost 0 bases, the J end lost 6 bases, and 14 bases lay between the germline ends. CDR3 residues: CSARDVGDTHGYTF. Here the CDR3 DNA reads TGCAGTGCTAGAGATGTAGGGGACACCCATGGCTACACCTTC.

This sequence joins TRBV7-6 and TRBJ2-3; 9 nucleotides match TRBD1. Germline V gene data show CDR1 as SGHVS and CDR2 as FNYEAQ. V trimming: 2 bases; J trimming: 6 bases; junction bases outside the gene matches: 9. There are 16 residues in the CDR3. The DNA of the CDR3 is TGTGCCAGCAGCTTATCACCGGGACAGGGATCGGATACGCAGTATTTT. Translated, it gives CASSLSPGQGSDTQYF.

CDR3 sequence (DNA): TGTGCCAGCAGGTCGGGACAGGGCTTGGGCTACACCTTC. The encoded protein is CASRSGQGLGYTF. The V and J genes are TRBV7-8 and TRBJ1-2; 9 nucleotides agree with TRBD1. Germline assignment: CDR1 SGHVS and CDR2 FQNEAQ. The CDR3 has 13 amino acids. J was trimmed by 8 bases and V by 6 bases; bases with no gene match: 7.

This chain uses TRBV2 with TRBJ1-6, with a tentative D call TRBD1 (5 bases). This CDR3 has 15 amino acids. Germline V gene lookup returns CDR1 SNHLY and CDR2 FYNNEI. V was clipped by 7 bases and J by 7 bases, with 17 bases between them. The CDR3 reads CASNPLRTGNSPLHF. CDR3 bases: TGTGCCAGCAACCCCCTCCGCACAGGAAATTCACCCCTCCACTTT. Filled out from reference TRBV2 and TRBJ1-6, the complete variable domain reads EPEVTQTPSHQVTQMGQEVILRCVPISNHLYFYWYRQILGQKVEFLVSFYNNEISEKSEIFDDQFSVERPDGSNFTLKIRSTKLEDSAMYFCASNPLRTGNSPLHFGNGTRLTVT.

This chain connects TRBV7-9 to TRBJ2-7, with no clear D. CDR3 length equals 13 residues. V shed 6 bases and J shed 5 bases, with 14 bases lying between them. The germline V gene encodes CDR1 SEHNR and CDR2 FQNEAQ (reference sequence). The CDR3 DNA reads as TGTGCCAGCAGTGCTAGAGAATCCAACGAGCAGTACTTC. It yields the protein CASSARESNEQYF.

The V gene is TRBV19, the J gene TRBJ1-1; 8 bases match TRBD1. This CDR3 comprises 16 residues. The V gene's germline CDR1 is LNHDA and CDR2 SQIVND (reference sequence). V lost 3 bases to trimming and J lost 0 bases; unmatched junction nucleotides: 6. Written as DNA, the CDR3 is TGTGCCAGTAGTATGGGAAGACAGGGGTTGAACACTGAAGCTTTCTTT. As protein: CASSMGRQGLNTEAFF.